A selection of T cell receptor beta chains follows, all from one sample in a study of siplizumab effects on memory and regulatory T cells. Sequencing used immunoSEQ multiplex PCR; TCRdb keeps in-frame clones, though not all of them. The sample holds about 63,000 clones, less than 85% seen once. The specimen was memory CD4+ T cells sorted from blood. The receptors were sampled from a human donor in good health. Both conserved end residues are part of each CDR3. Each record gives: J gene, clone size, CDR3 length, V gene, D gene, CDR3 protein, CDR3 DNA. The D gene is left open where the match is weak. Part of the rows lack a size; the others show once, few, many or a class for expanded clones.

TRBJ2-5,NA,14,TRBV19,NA,CASTQDRRRETQYF,TGTGCCAGTACCCAGGACCGGAGGCGCGAGACCCAGTACTTC
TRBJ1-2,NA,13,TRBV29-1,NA,CSVGTSKNYGCTF,NA
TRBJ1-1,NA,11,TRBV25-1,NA,CASSEDTWAFF,TGTGCCAGCAGTGAAGACACCTGGGCTTTCTTT
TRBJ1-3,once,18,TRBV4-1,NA,CASSQSSPGLISGNTIYF,TGCGCCAGCAGCCAGTCGTCCCCAGGGCTAATTTCTGGAAACACCATATATTTT
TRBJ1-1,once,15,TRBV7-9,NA,CASRSQYGATTEAFF,TGTGCCAGCAGGAGTCAGTACGGGGCGACCACTGAAGCTTTCTTT
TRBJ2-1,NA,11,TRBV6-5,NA,CASSYWNEQFF,TGTGCCAGCAGTTATTGGAATGAGCAGTTCTTC
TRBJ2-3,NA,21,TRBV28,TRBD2,CASSFTPLQGLAGEAVDTQYF,TGTGCCAGCAGTTTTACCCCCCTCCAGGGACTAGCGGGAGAAGCGGTAGATACGCAGTATTTT
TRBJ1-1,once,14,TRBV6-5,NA,CASSYVGVSTEAFF,TGTGCCAGCAGTTATGTTGGGGTTAGCACTGAAGCTTTCTTT
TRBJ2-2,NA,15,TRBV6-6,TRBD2,CASSQSGGYGGELFF,TGTGCCAGCAGCCAGTCGGGGGGGTACGGCGGGGAGCTGTTTTTT
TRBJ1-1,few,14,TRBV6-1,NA,CASSPDGWNTEAFF,TGTGCCAGCAGTCCGGACGGATGGAACACTGAAGCTTTCTTT
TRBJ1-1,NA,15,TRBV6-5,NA,CVSSYGGGTNTEAFF,TGTGTCAGCAGTTACGGCGGGGGGACGAACACTGAAGCTTTCTTT